This TCR beta chain was captured in a study of shared clonotypes between healthy human individuals (dated by TCRdb to the early 2020s). Background on the whole study: The cohort comprised a couple of women and a few men aged 18 to 49 years. Blood TCR repertoires of several healthy adults were deeply sequenced to estimate repertoire size and the extent of clonotype sharing between individuals. To increase sequencing depth and limit assay-specific biases, different laboratories used diverse techniques to prepare libraries and sequence TCR repertoires. Each donor's leukapheresis produced roughly between roughly 0.9 and 8.9 billion PBMCs. For each donor, CD4 naive and CD4 memory were each run on three plates, CD8 naive on two plates, and CD8 memory on one plate.

What the authors observed across the whole study: When a handful of donors were compared, the shared fraction of clonotypes was around 5% for naive CD4, around 3.5% for naive CD8, 2.3% for memory CD4, and roughly 0.4% for memory CD8. Sampling was restricted to blood, and TCR repertoires in tissue are likely to differ from TCR repertoires in blood. Higher generation probabilities were observed for clonotypes shared by all four sorted-subset donors than for non-shared clonotypes. Pairwise subsampling indicated that sequencing depth was expected to affect the degree of clonotype sharing among donors. Naive subsets generally had larger estimated clonotype richness than memory subsets did. Even with the large sequencing depth, rarefaction of the sorted-subset datasets indicated that sequencing was incomplete. The small number of donors limited the genetic and exposure-history diversity represented.

As regards this clone: Its antigen is currently not known. No much larger clonotype is one base removed from it; base qualities were not supplied.

Relative to germline, V is missing 6 bases and J is missing 5 bases, with 3 bases of the junction outside any gene match. CDR1 and CDR2, looked up from the germline V gene (reference sequence), are WNHNN and SYGVQD. Including cysteine and phenylalanine, the CDR3 has 13 amino acids. The CDR3 DNA has 39 bases and is translated from base 1. Using the deep immunoSEQ assay, multiplex PCR amplified TCR CDR3 regions from genomic DNA. Extracted genomic DNA from each cell subset was distributed evenly across all wells of several immunoSEQ 96-well plates, and each plate was treated as a replicate. For sorted subsets, around 200 ng genomic DNA, equal to about 30,000 T cell genomes, was loaded into each replicate PCR. The purified libraries were quantified using a Qubit 3.0 fluorometer, sized with a Bioanalyzer 2100, and then quantified again using the KAPA Library Quantification kit. Every immunoSEQ 96-well plate was sequenced on a dedicated single-read 150-cycle Illumina NextSeq 550 flow cell. On the study's bioinformatics: Because the immunoSEQ output held only junctional sequences and lacked quality scores, the filtering could not match the filtering applied to full-length reads. Sequences were annotated with PyIR, a Python wrapper for IgBLAST v1.9, using IMGT germline references to assign V/J genes and CDR3. Reads were removed for weak V/J assignments (E-value above 1e-6), missing CDR3, stop codons, out-of-frame junctions, or ambiguous translated residues. V3J clonotypes were defined as sequences sharing an identical inferred V gene, J gene, and CDR3 amino acid sequence. Percentage overlap between repertoires was computed as shared unique clonotypes divided by the size of the smaller repertoire. RTK rarefaction, the Chao1 estimator, and Recon v2.1 estimates of unobserved clonotypes were used to assess repertoire richness. Generation probabilities for all TCRbeta clonotypes obtained by the gDNA method from a few donors were computed using OLGA. TCRdb obtained this table from immuneACCESS and retained in-frame rearrangements with V and J assigned. These tables miss some clones; where compared with another copy, unresolved V genes account for less than half of the shortfall, and the remainder is unexplained. Clone size and V and J calls were adopted from that table, with D and trimming inferred from the DNA. Counted in this sample were hundreds of thousands of clones; roughly 97% of them appeared once. The ten most abundant clones make up approximately 0.057% of the sample.

Healthy HIV-negative adults with no recently reported acute infections or vaccinations were included as donors. Every donor was a Caucasian adult residing in Nashville, Tennessee, USA. Magnetic negative selection was used to enrich CD4+ T cells, after which naive cells were positively selected on CD45RA and the negative fraction became the memory subset. Blood was collected by leukapheresis, and PBMCs were isolated by Ficoll-Histopaque density gradient centrifugation and then cryopreserved in liquid nitrogen vapor phase. Purity and quantity of every magnetically sorted T cell population were checked by analytical flow cytometry. From each sorted fraction, genomic DNA was isolated and quantified by UV absorbance on a Nanodrop 2000c.

The TCR sequence derives from a woman in her 30s in good health. Material: naive CD4+ T cells sorted from blood. The cell subset or site label of this sample denotes: CD45RA+ positively selected. The chain links TRBV10-1 with TRBJ1-1; the junction holds 10 bases that match TRBD1. The base sequence is TGCGCCAGCAGGGGACAGGGGAGGACTGAAGCTTTCTTT. Its translation reads: CASRGQGRTEAFF.